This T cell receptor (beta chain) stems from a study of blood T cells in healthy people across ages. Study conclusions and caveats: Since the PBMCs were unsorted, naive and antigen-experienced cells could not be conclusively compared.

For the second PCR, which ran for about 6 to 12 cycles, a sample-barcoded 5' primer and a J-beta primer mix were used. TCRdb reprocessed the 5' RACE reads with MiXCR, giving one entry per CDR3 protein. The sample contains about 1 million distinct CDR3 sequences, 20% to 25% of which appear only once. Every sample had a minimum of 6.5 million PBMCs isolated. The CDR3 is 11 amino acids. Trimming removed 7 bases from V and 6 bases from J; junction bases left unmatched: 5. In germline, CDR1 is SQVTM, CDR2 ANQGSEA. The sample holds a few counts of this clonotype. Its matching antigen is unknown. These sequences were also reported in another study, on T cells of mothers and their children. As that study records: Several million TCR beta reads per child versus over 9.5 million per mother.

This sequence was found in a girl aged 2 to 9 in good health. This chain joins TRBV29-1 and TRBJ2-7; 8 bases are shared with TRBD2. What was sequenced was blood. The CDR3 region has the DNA TGCAGCGCGGAACTAGCGGCCGAGCAGTACTTC. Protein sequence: CSAELAAEQYF.